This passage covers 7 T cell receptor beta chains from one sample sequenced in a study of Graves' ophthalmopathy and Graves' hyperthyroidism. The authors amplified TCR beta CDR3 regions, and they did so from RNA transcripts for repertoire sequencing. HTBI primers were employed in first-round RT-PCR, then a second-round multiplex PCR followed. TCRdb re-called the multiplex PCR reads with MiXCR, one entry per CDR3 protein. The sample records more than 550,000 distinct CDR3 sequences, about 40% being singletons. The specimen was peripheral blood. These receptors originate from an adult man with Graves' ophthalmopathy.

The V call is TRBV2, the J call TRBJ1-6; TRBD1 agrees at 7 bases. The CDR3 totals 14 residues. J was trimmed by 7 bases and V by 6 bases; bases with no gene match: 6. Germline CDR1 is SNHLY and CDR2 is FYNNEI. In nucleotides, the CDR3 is TGTGCCAGCAGAGACCAGGGGGTCAATTCACCCCTCCACTTT. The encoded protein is CASRDQGVNSPLHF. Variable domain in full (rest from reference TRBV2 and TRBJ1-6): EPEVTQTPSHQVTQMGQEVILRCVPISNHLYFYWYRQILGQKVEFLVSFYNNEISEKSEIFDDQFSVERPDGSNFTLKIRSTKLEDSAMYFCASRDQGVNSPLHFGNGTRLTVT.

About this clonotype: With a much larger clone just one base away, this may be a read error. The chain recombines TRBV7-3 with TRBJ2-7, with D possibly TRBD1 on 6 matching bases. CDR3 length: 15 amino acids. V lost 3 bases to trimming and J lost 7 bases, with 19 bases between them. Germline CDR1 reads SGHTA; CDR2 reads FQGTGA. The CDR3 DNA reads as TGTGCCAGCAGCTTTAGACAGGCCCGAGGATCTGAGCAGTACTTC. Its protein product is CASSFRQARGSEQYF.

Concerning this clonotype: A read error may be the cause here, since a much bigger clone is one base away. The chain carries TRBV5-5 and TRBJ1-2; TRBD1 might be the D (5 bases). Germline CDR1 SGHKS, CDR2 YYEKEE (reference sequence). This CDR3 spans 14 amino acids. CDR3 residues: CASSQDPGSHGHTF. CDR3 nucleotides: TGCGCCAGCAGCCAAGATCCAGGGTCGCATGGCCACACCTTC.

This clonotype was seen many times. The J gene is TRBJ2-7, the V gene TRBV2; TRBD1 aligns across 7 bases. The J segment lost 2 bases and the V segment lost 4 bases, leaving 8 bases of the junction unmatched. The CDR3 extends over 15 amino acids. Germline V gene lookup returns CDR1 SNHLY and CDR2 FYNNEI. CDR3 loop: CASSAVTGLTYEQYF. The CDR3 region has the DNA TGTGCCAGCAGTGCAGTGACAGGGCTAACCTACGAGCAGTACTTC.

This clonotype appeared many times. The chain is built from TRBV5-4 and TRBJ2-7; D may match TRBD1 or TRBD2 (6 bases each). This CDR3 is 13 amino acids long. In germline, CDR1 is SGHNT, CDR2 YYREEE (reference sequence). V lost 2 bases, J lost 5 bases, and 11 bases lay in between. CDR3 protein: CASSFGGKDEQYF. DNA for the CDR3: TGTGCCAGCAGCTTCGGGGGCAAGGACGAGCAGTACTTC.

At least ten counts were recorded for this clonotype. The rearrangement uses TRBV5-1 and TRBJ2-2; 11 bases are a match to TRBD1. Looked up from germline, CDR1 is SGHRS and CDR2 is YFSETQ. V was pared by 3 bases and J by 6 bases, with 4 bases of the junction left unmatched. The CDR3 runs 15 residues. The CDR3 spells CASSSGTGGSGELFF. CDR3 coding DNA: TGCGCCAGCAGCTCCGGGACAGGGGGGTCCGGGGAGCTGTTTTTT.

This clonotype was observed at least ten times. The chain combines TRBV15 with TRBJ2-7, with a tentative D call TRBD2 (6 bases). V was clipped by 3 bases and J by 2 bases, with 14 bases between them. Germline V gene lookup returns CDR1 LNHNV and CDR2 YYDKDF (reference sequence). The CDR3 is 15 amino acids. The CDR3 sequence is CATSRELGLAYEQYF. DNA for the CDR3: TGTGCCACCAGCAGGGAGCTGGGACTCGCCTACGAGCAGTACTTC.